These 30 T cell receptor beta chains came from one sample sequenced in a study of blood T cell repertoires in COVID-19. The assay was immunoSEQ multiplex PCR, and TCRdb's table has in-frame clones only and misses some. The repertoire consists of about 300,000 clones, with roughly 90% occurring once and the leading ten covering roughly 6.7%. The specimen was peripheral blood. Receptor source: a man aged 18 to 30 who had recovered from COVID-19.

V gene TRBV6-6 combines with J gene TRBJ2-7; possibly TRBD1 for D (6 bases). The CDR3 extends over 12 amino acids. From germline, CDR1 is MNHNY and CDR2 SVGAGI (reference sequence). V lost 6 bases to trimming and J lost 6 bases, with 12 bases between them. CDR3: CASRDRYSEQYF. For the CDR3, the DNA is TGTGCCAGCAGAGACAGGTATAGCGAGCAGTACTTC.

The chain carries TRBV24-1 and TRBJ1-1; D possibly corresponds to TRBD1 (5 bases). Trimming took off 5 bases at V and 2 bases at J, with 8 bases between the two ends. Germline V gene sequence: CDR1 KGHDR, CDR2 SFDVKD. The CDR3 totals 13 residues. CDR3 nucleotide sequence: TGTGCCACCAGTGCGGGGGTTAACACTGAAGCTTTCTTT. Translation gives CATSAGVNTEAFF.

The chain employs TRBV5-1 and TRBJ2-7, with TRBD2 identical over 9 bases. J was trimmed by 3 bases and V by 1 base; bases with no gene match: 11. The CDR3 has 17 residues. The germline gives CDR1 SGHRS, CDR2 YFSETQ. The DNA of the CDR3 is TGCGCCAGCAGCTTGAGGGTAGCGGGAGAGATCCACTACGAGCAGTACTTC. Protein sequence: CASSLRVAGEIHYEQYF.

The chain combines TRBV29-1 with TRBJ2-7; TRBD2 is a possible D gene (10 bases). Germline CDR1 and CDR2: SQVTM and ANQGSEA. The CDR3 extends over 19 amino acids. Trimming removed 4 bases at V and 7 bases at J, with 35 bases between. The CDR3 DNA reads TGCAGCGTTGGTCTCGGGACAGGGTTCCTAGCGGGGGCCCACGGGGAGCAGTACTTC. Protein sequence: CSVGLGTGFLAGAHGEQYF.

This chain uses TRBV5-1 with TRBJ2-1; 10 bases map to TRBD1. CDR1 and CDR2 (germline): SGHRS, YFSETQ. The CDR3 is 17 amino acids. The ends lost 0 bases at V and 1 base at J; junction bases unmatched: 4. CDR3 loop: CASSLGQGAGSYNEQFF. For the CDR3, the DNA is TGCGCCAGCAGCTTGGGACAGGGGGCAGGTTCCTACAATGAGCAGTTCTTC.

The J gene is TRBJ1-4, the V gene TRBV4-2; 9 bases are a match to TRBD1. The V and J ends lost 1 base and 5 bases, in that order; junction bases with no gene match: 5. The CDR3 extends over 16 amino acids. Germline V gives CDR1 LGHNA, CDR2 YNFKEQ. The CDR3 bases are TGTGCCAGCAGCCAAGCGCCCGGGACAGGGAATGAAAAACTGTTTTTT. Translated: CASSQAPGTGNEKLFF.

This clone was seen a handful of times. The V gene is TRBV6-5, the J gene TRBJ2-7; 7 bases fit TRBD2. After removal of 8 bases from V and 3 bases from J, the junction contained 1 base not matched to a gene. From germline, CDR1 is MNHEY and CDR2 SVGAGI. The CDR3 totals 11 residues. CDR3 bases: TGTGCCAGCGGGGGGGTCTACGAGCAGTACTTC. Translation: CASGGVYEQYF.

The genes are TRBV3-1 (or the pseudogene TRBV3-2) and TRBJ1-1, with TRBD1 identical over 9 bases. CDR1 is LGHDT and CDR2 is YNNKEL in the germline V gene (reference sequence). V shed 1 base, J shed 2 bases, and the junction held 8 bases outside the gene matches. The CDR3 sequence is 17 residues long. The CDR3 region is CASSQVAGQGLNTEAFF. CDR3 bases: TGTGCCAGCAGCCAAGTTGCGGGACAGGGCCTTAACACTGAAGCTTTCTTT.

This chain uses TRBV11-2 with TRBJ1-1; 8 bases align to TRBD1. The length of the CDR3 is 15 residues. The V and J ends lost 1 base and 4 bases, in that order; junction bases with no gene match: 5. The germline V gene encodes CDR1 SGHAT and CDR2 FQNNGV. DNA for the CDR3: TGTGCCAGCAGCTTAGTTACAGGACAGGGCACTGAAGCTTTCTTT. Translation: CASSLVTGQGTEAFF. Based on the CDR3 plus reference TRBV11-2 and TRBJ1-1, the full variable domain is EAGVAQSPRYKIIEKRQSVAFWCNPISGHATLYWYQQILGQGPKLLIQFQNNGVVDDSQLPKDRFSAERLKGVDSTLKIQPAKLEDSAVYLCASSLVTGQGTEAFFGQGTRLTVV.

This chain joins TRBV6-6 and TRBJ2-7, with 9 bases matching TRBD1. The germline CDR1 and CDR2 sequences are MNHNY and SVGAGI (reference sequence). J lost 2 bases, V lost 5 bases, and 13 bases had no gene match. The CDR3 covers 17 residues. This chain's CDR3 is CASSQPTGGTGPYEQYF. CDR3 sequence (DNA): TGTGCCAGCAGTCAACCTACCGGAGGGACAGGGCCCTACGAGCAGTACTTC.

This clone was observed a few times. The chain combines TRBV11-2 with TRBJ2-1, with 8 bases matching TRBD1. Per germline, CDR1 SGHAT and CDR2 FQNNGV. The CDR3 is 12 amino acids. J lost 12 bases, V lost 5 bases, and 6 bases had no gene match. In nucleotides, the CDR3 is TGTGCCAGCAGCCAAGACAGGGGAGTGCAGTTCTTC. Translating it yields CASSQDRGVQFF.

This sequence joins TRBV12-3 or TRBV12-4 and TRBJ1-1; D is ambiguous. The CDR3 extends over 12 amino acids. Trimming cost V 10 bases and J 0 bases, with 9 bases left between them. CDR3 residues: CATNTVNTEAFF. The CDR3 DNA is TGTGCCACCAATACAGTGAACACTGAAGCTTTCTTT.

The gene calls are TRBV3-1 (or the pseudogene TRBV3-2) and TRBJ2-3, with 7 bases fitting TRBD2. This CDR3 is built from 15 residues. V lost 7 bases and J lost 6; bases outside the gene matches: 13. The V gene's germline CDR1 is LGHDT and CDR2 YNNKEL (reference sequence). The CDR3 bases are TGTGCCAGCACCTCGGGGTCGTCCGGGGGGGATACGCAGTATTTT. Residues: CASTSGSSGGDTQYF.

The CDR3: CASRRLAGGFNEQFF. The CDR3 nucleotides are TGTGCCAGCAGAAGACTAGCGGGAGGCTTCAATGAGCAGTTCTTC. The chain has TRBV6-5 and TRBJ2-1, with 13 bases aligning to TRBD2. Germline V lookup: CDR1 MNHEY, CDR2 SVGAGI. After removal of 6 bases from V and 6 bases from J, the junction contained 5 bases not matched to a gene. CDR3 size: 15 residues.

This sequence joins TRBV4-3 and TRBJ1-5, with 8 bases fitting TRBD1. The trim removed 0 bases at V and 0 bases at J, leaving 10 bases unmatched. There are 19 residues in the CDR3. CDR1 is LGHNA and CDR2 is YSLEER in the germline V gene. CDR3 nucleotide sequence: TGCGCCAGCAGCCAAGATTTCGTCGACAGGGGTGGTAGCAATCAGCCCCAGCATTTT. It codes for CASSQDFVDRGGSNQPQHF.

V usage is TRBV12-5 and J usage is TRBJ1-5; TRBD1 aligns across 9 bases. V dropped 3 bases and J dropped 1; count of bases not matched to a gene: 16. Germline values: CDR1 LGHNT, CDR2 FRNRAP. The CDR3 is 20 residues long. The CDR3 DNA sequence: TGTGCTAGTGGTTTATCCTCCGGGACAGGGAGGATGGGAAGCAATCAGCCCCAGCATTTT. Its protein is CASGLSSGTGRMGSNQPQHF.

On this clone itself: The junction differs from germline at one of its ends, possibly a read error. The rearrangement uses TRBV7-9 and TRBJ1-1; D not certain. The CDR3 length is 13 residues. Germline assignment: CDR1 SEHNR and CDR2 FQNEAQ (reference sequence). As DNA, the CDR3 is TGTGCCAGCAGCCTAGCCCAATACACTGAAGCTTTCTTT. This encodes CASSLAQYTEAFF.

The genes are TRBV12-2 and TRBJ2-1; the DNA was not compared with TRBD1, the D call given in the table. TRBV12-2 corresponds to a pseudogene. The CDR3 sequence is 12 residues long. As DNA, the CDR3 is TGTGCAAGTCGCTTGACAGACAATGAGCAGTTCTTC. This translates into CASRLTDNEQFF.

The V and J genes are TRBV6-5 and TRBJ1-1; the D gene is possibly TRBD1 (6 bases). The V gene's germline CDR1 is MNHEY and CDR2 SVGAGI. Trimming removed 2 bases at V and 5 bases at J, with 12 bases between. CDR3 size: 14 residues. CDR3 in DNA: TGTGCCAGCAGTTACCGAAGGGGGTGGACTGAAGCTTTCTTT. Encoded protein: CASSYRRGWTEAFF.

The V call is TRBV12-3 or TRBV12-4, the J call TRBJ1-1; no clear D. The V end lost 3 bases, the J end lost 4 bases, and 6 bases lay between the germline ends. This CDR3 is built from 12 residues. CDR3 nucleotides: TGTGCCAGCAGTTTCACACCCACTGAAGCTTTCTTT. Translating gives CASSFTPTEAFF.

The gene calls are TRBV4-2 and TRBJ1-6; TRBD1 matches at 9 bases. Looked up from germline, CDR1 is LGHNA and CDR2 is YNFKEQ. The CDR3 is made up of 14 amino acids. V shed 4 bases and J 9 bases; nucleotides not matched to a gene: 4. In DNA, the CDR3 is TGTGCCAGCAGCCTACAGGGGGCCGGTTCACCCCTCCACTTT. It is translated as CASSLQGAGSPLHF.

This chain joins TRBV6-1 and TRBJ2-7; 7 bases map to TRBD2. Germline V gives CDR1 MNHNS, CDR2 SASEGT. CDR3 length: 14 amino acids. Trimming cost V 2 bases and J 2 bases; bases outside gene matches: 3. CDR3 in amino acids: CASSESGGPYEQYF. CDR3 sequence (DNA): TGTGCCAGCAGTGAATCGGGGGGTCCCTACGAGCAGTACTTC.

The chain links TRBV2 to TRBJ1-1, with 8 bases aligning to TRBD1. This CDR3 region has 19 residues. With 3 bases clipped from V and 1 base from J, the junction kept 16 bases outside the gene matches. Germline assignment: CDR1 SNHLY and CDR2 FYNNEI. In DNA, the CDR3 is TGTGCCAGCAGTGATCAGGGGGCATATCTAAAAGGGCGGAACACTGAAGCTTTCTTT. As protein: CASSDQGAYLKGRNTEAFF.

The gene calls are TRBV3-1 (or the pseudogene TRBV3-2) and TRBJ2-5, with a tentative D call TRBD1 (6 bases). CDR3 length: 15 amino acids. V lost 4 bases, J lost 5 bases, and 17 bases lay in between. In germline, CDR1 is LGHDT, CDR2 YNNKEL (reference sequence). CDR3 DNA sequence: TGTGCCAGCAGCCCTCGGGACATCTCCCGGGAGACCCAGTACTTC. Translated, it gives CASSPRDISRETQYF.

CDR3 coding DNA: TGTGCCAGCAGCTTTGCTGGACAGCACTACGAGCAGTACTTC. The encoded protein is CASSFAGQHYEQYF. This chain links TRBV5-6 with TRBJ2-7; D possibly corresponds to TRBD1 (6 bases). Trimming took 2 bases from V and 3 from J, leaving 12 bases between them. Germline V gene sequence: CDR1 SGHDT, CDR2 YYEEEE. The CDR3 spans 14 residues.

This clone has a single count. The chain uses TRBV19 and TRBJ2-3; TRBD2 agrees at 14 bases. Germline V gene sequence: CDR1 LNHDA, CDR2 SQIVND (reference sequence). The CDR3 is 17 amino acids. Trimming removed 5 bases from V and 6 bases from J; junction bases left unmatched: 10. The CDR3 region is CASSVGGLAGVLDTQYF. As DNA, the CDR3 is TGTGCCAGTAGTGTAGGGGGACTAGCGGGAGTCTTGGATACGCAGTATTTT.

The chain couples TRBV2 to TRBJ1-1; D uncertain. The CDR3 has 14 residues. Between the trimmed V and J ends, which lost 4 bases and 1 base, there was a span of 10 bases. CDR1 is SNHLY and CDR2 is FYNNEI in the germline V gene. The CDR3 DNA reads TGTGCCAGCAGTGTTCTAGCGGGGAACACTGAAGCTTTCTTT. Translation: CASSVLAGNTEAFF.

The V call is TRBV2, the J call TRBJ2-7; 7 nucleotides align to TRBD1. Trimming at V came to 5 bases and at J to 3 bases, leaving 10 bases not matched to a gene. The CDR3 contains 15 residues. Germline-derived CDR1 and CDR2 are SNHLY and FYNNEI. CDR3 residues: CASSSSGTENYEQYF. Here the CDR3 DNA reads TGTGCCAGCAGTTCGTCCGGGACAGAAAACTACGAGCAGTACTTC.

This clone was detected only once. The chain couples TRBV29-1 to TRBJ2-7; TRBD2 agrees at 11 bases. The CDR3 has 12 amino acids. Trimming at V came to 7 bases and at J to 3 bases, leaving 2 bases not matched to a gene. Germline V gene lookup returns CDR1 SQVTM and CDR2 ANQGSEA. DNA of the CDR3: TGCAGCGCGACTAGCGGGGACTACGAGCAGTACTTC. It codes for CSATSGDYEQYF.

The genes are TRBV20-1 and TRBJ1-5, with 7 bases aligning to TRBD1. Germline V gene sequence: CDR1 DFQATT, CDR2 SNEGSKA (reference sequence). V trimming: 5 bases; J trimming: 0 bases; junction bases outside the gene matches: 13. This CDR3 is 17 amino acids long. The CDR3 nucleotides read TGCAGTGCTCGTGATAGGGACAGTCCTTATAGCAATCAGCCCCAGCATTTT. As protein: CSARDRDSPYSNQPQHF.